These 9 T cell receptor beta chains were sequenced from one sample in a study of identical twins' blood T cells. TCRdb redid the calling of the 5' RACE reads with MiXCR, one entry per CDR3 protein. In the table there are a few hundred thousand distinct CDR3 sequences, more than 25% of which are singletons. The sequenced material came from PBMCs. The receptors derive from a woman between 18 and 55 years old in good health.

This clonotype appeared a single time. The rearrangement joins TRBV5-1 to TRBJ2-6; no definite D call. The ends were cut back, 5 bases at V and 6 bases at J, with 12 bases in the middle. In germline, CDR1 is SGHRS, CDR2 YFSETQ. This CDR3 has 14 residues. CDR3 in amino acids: CASSDLGLANVLTF. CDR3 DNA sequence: TGCGCCAGCAGTGACCTCGGTTTGGCCAACGTCCTGACTTTC.

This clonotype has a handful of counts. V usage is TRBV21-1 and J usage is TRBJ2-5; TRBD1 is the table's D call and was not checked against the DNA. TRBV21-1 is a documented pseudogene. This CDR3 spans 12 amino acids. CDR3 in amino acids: CASRGQRETQYF. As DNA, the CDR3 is TGTGCCAGCCGGGGACAGAGAGAGACCCAGTACTTC.

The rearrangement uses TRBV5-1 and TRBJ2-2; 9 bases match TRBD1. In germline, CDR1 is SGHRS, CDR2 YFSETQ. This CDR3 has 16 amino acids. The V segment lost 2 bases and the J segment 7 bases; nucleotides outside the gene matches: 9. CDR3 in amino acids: CASSFQGQGSIGELFF. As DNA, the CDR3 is TGCGCCAGCAGCTTCCAAGGACAGGGGTCGATCGGGGAGCTGTTTTTT.

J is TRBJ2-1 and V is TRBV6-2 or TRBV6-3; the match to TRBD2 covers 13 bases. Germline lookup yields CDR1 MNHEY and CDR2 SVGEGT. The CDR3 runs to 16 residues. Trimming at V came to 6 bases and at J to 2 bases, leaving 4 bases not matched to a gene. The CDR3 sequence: CASSGLAGEAYNEQFF. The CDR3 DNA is TGTGCCAGCAGCGGACTAGCGGGAGAGGCCTACAATGAGCAGTTCTTC.

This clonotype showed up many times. Here the CDR3 DNA reads TGCAGCGTTGGGGACAGGGGAGCGAGCGGCTACACCTTC. It yields the protein CSVGDRGASGYTF. The chain has TRBV29-1 and TRBJ1-2; TRBD1 aligns across 10 bases. The germline V gene encodes CDR1 SQVTM and CDR2 ANQGSEA. After removal of 4 bases from V and 8 bases from J, the junction contained 7 bases not matched to a gene. The CDR3 loop spans 13 amino acids.

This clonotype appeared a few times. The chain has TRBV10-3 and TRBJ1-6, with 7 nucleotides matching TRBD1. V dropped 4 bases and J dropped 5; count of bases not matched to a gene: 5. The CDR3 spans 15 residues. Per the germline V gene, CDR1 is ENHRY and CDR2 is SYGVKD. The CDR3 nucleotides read TGTGCCATCAGTGCTGACAGGGCTAATAATTCACCCCTCCACTTT. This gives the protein CAISADRANNSPLHF.

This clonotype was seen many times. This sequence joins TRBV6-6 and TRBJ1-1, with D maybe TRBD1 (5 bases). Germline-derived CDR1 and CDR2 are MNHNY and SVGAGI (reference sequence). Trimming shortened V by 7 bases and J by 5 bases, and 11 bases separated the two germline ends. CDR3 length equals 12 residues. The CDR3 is CASIGGGTEAFF. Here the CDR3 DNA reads TGTGCCAGCATCGGGGGTGGGACTGAAGCTTTCTTT.

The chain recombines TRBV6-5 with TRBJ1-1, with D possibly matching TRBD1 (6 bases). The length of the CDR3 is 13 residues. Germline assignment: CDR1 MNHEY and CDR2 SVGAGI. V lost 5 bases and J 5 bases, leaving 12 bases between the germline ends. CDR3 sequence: CASSQGFGTEAFF. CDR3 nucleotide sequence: TGTGCCAGCAGTCAGGGGTTTGGGACTGAAGCTTTCTTT.

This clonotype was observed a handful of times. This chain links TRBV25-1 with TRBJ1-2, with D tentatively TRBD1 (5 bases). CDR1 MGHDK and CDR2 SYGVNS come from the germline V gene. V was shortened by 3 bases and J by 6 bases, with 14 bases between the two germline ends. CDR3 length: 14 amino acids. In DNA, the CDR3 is TGTGCCAGCAGTGAGCAAGGTGGCAGGGATGGCTACACCTTC. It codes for CASSEQGGRDGYTF.